The 31 T cell receptor beta chains in this list originate from one sample, sequenced in a study of blood T cell repertoires in COVID-19. Measured with immunoSEQ multiplex PCR; TCRdb has only the in-frame clones, and not every one. Of a few hundred thousand clones listed, over 75% were seen once; the top ten hold 6.5% to 8%. The material sequenced was peripheral blood. The receptors were gathered from a woman aged 25 to 39 with COVID-19, enrolled during active disease.

The chain recombines TRBV19 with TRBJ2-5; possible D gene TRBD2, 7 bases. Trimming pared 2 bases from V and 6 bases from J, leaving 10 bases between. Germline loops: CDR1 LNHDA, CDR2 SQIVND (reference sequence). The CDR3 extends over 13 amino acids. CDR3 protein: CASSIRGGKTQYF. The CDR3 region has the DNA TGTGCCAGTAGTATAAGGGGGGGGAAGACCCAGTACTTC.

The J gene is TRBJ2-5, the V gene TRBV27; 15 bases line up with TRBD2. This CDR3 is built from 17 residues. The V and J ends lost 5 bases and 4 bases, in that order; junction bases with no gene match: 8. Germline V gives CDR1 MNHEY, CDR2 SMNVEV (reference sequence). CDR3 sequence reads: CASSKNGLAGGGETQYF. DNA of the CDR3: TGTGCCAGCAGTAAAAATGGACTAGCGGGAGGGGGAGAGACCCAGTACTTC.

The chain has TRBV9 and TRBJ1-2; 9 bases agree with TRBD1. The trim removed 3 bases at V and 7 bases at J, leaving 7 bases unmatched. This CDR3 spans 14 amino acids. Germline V CDR1 and CDR2: SGDLS, YYNGEE. Here the CDR3 reads CASSAQQGASGYTF. The CDR3 DNA is TGTGCCAGCAGCGCTCAACAGGGGGCGAGTGGCTACACCTTC. The full variable domain, rest sourced from reference TRBV9 and TRBJ1-2, is DSGVTQTPKHLITATGQRVTLRCSPRSGDLSVYWYQQSLDQGLQFLIQYYNGEERAKGNILERFSAQQFPDLHSELNLSSLELGDSALYFCASSAQQGASGYTFGSGTRLTVV.

The gene calls are TRBV6-2 or TRBV6-3 and TRBJ2-7; 7 bases are shared with TRBD1. Trimming at V came to 2 bases and at J to 5 bases, leaving 6 bases not matched to a gene. The CDR3 runs 14 residues. Looked up from germline, CDR1 is MNHEY and CDR2 is SVGEGT. CDR3 residues: CASSYVRGYHEQYF. In nucleotides, the CDR3 is TGTGCCAGCAGTTACGTCAGGGGGTACCACGAGCAGTACTTC.

This chain joins TRBV15 and TRBJ1-2; D is uncertain. Germline lookup yields CDR1 LNHNV and CDR2 YYDKDF (reference sequence). The V end was cut by 4 bases, the J end by 4 bases, with 10 bases between. The CDR3 length is 13 residues. The CDR3 spells CATSTEELYGYTF. CDR3 DNA sequence: TGTGCCACCAGCACGGAGGAACTCTATGGCTACACCTTC.

This CDR3 is CASSLAGDAPLHF. The CDR3 DNA reads as TGTGCCAGCAGTCTGGCTGGAGACGCACCCCTCCACTTT. The rearrangement links TRBV5-4 to TRBJ1-6; no reliable D call. This CDR3 has 13 amino acids. V lost 5 bases to trimming and J lost 11 bases, with 14 bases between them. Germline values: CDR1 SGHNT, CDR2 YYREEE (reference sequence).

V is TRBV6-2 or TRBV6-3 and J is TRBJ1-5; 9 bases line up with TRBD1. Per the germline V gene, CDR1 is MNHEY and CDR2 is SVGEGT. The CDR3 loop spans 16 amino acids. V shed 6 bases and J 1 base; nucleotides not matched to a gene: 7. CDR3 residues: CASSDRGAQSNQPQHF. CDR3 DNA sequence: TGTGCCAGCAGCGACAGGGGGGCCCAAAGCAATCAGCCCCAGCATTTT.

The V call is TRBV3-1 (or the pseudogene TRBV3-2), the J call TRBJ2-3, with 10 bases that match TRBD1. Looked up from germline, CDR1 is LGHDT and CDR2 is YNNKEL (reference sequence). The V gene end was trimmed by 1 base and the J gene end by 3 bases; junction bases not matched to a gene: 4. This CDR3 has 16 residues. The CDR3 bases are TGTGCCAGCAGCCAAGGGGTGGACAGGGGGACAGATACGCAGTATTTT. Protein: CASSQGVDRGTDTQYF.

This clone showed up just once. V and J are TRBV28 and TRBJ2-1; D may be TRBD2 (6 bases). Germline CDR1 and CDR2: MDHEN and SYDVKM. V lost 1 base to trimming and J lost 3 bases, with 10 bases between them. The CDR3 has 15 amino acids. The CDR3 sequence: CASSLYGGNYNEQFF. CDR3 nucleotides: TGTGCCAGCAGTTTATACGGGGGAAACTACAATGAGCAGTTCTTC.

The chain combines TRBV28 with TRBJ2-7, with a tentative D call TRBD1 (5 bases). The germline CDR1 and CDR2 sequences are MDHEN and SYDVKM. V shed 6 bases and J shed 6 bases, with 18 bases lying between them. This CDR3 has 14 residues. Here the CDR3 DNA reads TGTGCCAGCAGACAAAAAACAGGACCGGCCGAGCAGTACTTC. Its translation: CASRQKTGPAEQYF.

This clone was recorded once. This rearrangement joins TRBV3-1 (or the pseudogene TRBV3-2) to TRBJ1-1; 10 nucleotides agree with TRBD1. The CDR3 has 15 amino acids. Germline lookup yields CDR1 LGHDT and CDR2 YNNKEL (reference sequence). V dropped 4 bases and J dropped 7; count of bases not matched to a gene: 9. CDR3 residues: CASSPLSTGGVEAFF. DNA for the CDR3: TGTGCCAGCAGCCCCCTTTCGACAGGGGGCGTTGAAGCTTTCTTT.

The V and J genes are TRBV6-5 and TRBJ2-5, with TRBD2 identical over 8 bases. Germline lookup yields CDR1 MNHEY and CDR2 SVGAGI. Trimming cost V 0 bases and J 2 bases; bases outside gene matches: 2. This CDR3 is 15 amino acids long. CDR3 bases: TGTGCCAGCAGTTACTCGGCGGGGGGTCAAGAGACCCAGTACTTC. Its protein is CASSYSAGGQETQYF.

The CDR3 here is CASSLATGFSPLHF. For the CDR3, the DNA is TGTGCCAGCAGCTTGGCTACAGGGTTTTCACCCCTCCACTTT. This chain joins TRBV5-6 and TRBJ1-6; possible D gene TRBD1, 6 bases. Trimming took off 0 bases at V and 9 bases at J, with 10 bases between the two ends. The CDR3 runs 14 residues. Looked up from germline, CDR1 is SGHDT and CDR2 is YYEEEE.

This rearrangement joins TRBV7-3 to TRBJ2-2, with TRBD1 matching 7 bases. With V trimmed by 3 bases and J by 6 bases, 4 bases remained unmatched. The CDR3 loop spans 14 amino acids. The V gene's germline CDR1 is SGHTA and CDR2 FQGTGA. This CDR3 reads CASSFNQGAGELFF. The CDR3 region has the DNA TGTGCCAGCAGCTTCAATCAGGGGGCCGGGGAGCTGTTTTTT. Using reference TRBV7-3 and TRBJ2-2 for the parts outside the CDR3, the full variable domain is GAGVSQTPSNKVTEKGKYVELRCDPISGHTALYWYRQSLGQGPEFLIYFQGTGAADDSGLPNDRFFAVRPEGSVSTLKIQRTERGDSAVYLCASSFNQGAGELFFGEGSRLTVL.

The chain joins TRBV5-1 to TRBJ2-2; D is perhaps TRBD2 (7 bases). The ends were cut back, 5 bases at V and 7 bases at J, with 18 bases in the middle. Germline V gene sequence: CDR1 SGHRS, CDR2 YFSETQ. This CDR3 is built from 15 residues. CDR3 coding DNA: TGCGCCAGCAGAGGGGGGGAGCTCCGGGTCGGGGAGCTGTTTTTT. Amino acids: CASRGGELRVGELFF.

V and J are TRBV5-6 and TRBJ2-7, with TRBD2 matching 7 bases. The V gene end was trimmed by 5 bases and the J gene end by 0 bases; junction bases not matched to a gene: 11. Germline V CDR1 and CDR2: SGHDT, YYEEEE. The CDR3 covers 16 residues. The CDR3 reads CASRSATAGRSYEQYF. The CDR3 coding sequence is TGTGCCAGCAGATCCGCGACAGCGGGGCGCTCCTACGAGCAGTACTTC.

This chain links TRBV10-2 with TRBJ2-1; 8 bases agree with TRBD1. This CDR3 contains 15 residues. J gave up 5 bases and V 7 bases, and 10 bases lay outside the gene matches. Per germline, CDR1 WSHSY and CDR2 SAAADI. The CDR3 protein is CASISDRGRNNEQFF. DNA of the CDR3: TGCGCCAGCATTTCCGACAGGGGAAGAAACAATGAGCAGTTCTTC.

The gene calls are TRBV5-4 and TRBJ2-3; TRBD2 agrees at 8 bases. Germline CDR1 is SGHNT and CDR2 is YYREEE (reference sequence). The CDR3 sequence is 14 residues long. V shed 4 bases, J shed 6 bases, and the junction held 7 bases outside the gene matches. The CDR3 loop is CASSQAGDGDTQYF. CDR3 bases: TGTGCCAGCAGCCAAGCGGGAGACGGGGATACGCAGTATTTT. Full variable domain (missing parts from reference TRBV5-4 and TRBJ2-3): ETGVTQSPTHLIKTRGQQVTLRCSSQSGHNTVSWYQQALGQGPQFIFQYYREEENGRGNFPPRFSGLQFPNYSSELNVNALELDDSALYLCASSQAGDGDTQYFGPGTRLTVL.

This rearrangement joins TRBV28 to TRBJ2-2, with a possible D match to TRBD1 (6 bases). Germline V gene data show CDR1 as MDHEN and CDR2 as SYDVKM. CDR3 size: 17 residues. The V gene lost 6 bases and the J gene lost 4 bases, with 21 bases spanning the gap. CDR3 DNA: TGTGCCAGCAGCCTAACGGCAGGGGTGGGTGGCACCGGGGAGCTGTTTTTT. This sequence encodes CASSLTAGVGGTGELFF.

This clone appeared a single time. The genes are TRBV29-1 and TRBJ2-7, with D possibly being TRBD1 (5 bases). V was clipped by 7 bases and J by 3 bases, with 13 bases between them. Germline-derived CDR1 and CDR2 are SQVTM and ANQGSEA. This CDR3 comprises 12 residues. As DNA, the CDR3 is TGCAGCGCCAAGGGGATGGTCTACGAGCAGTACTTC. The encoded protein is CSAKGMVYEQYF.

This clone occurred a few times. The rearrangement uses TRBV5-1 and TRBJ2-3; TRBD2 agrees at 12 bases. The V and J ends lost 5 bases and 1 base, in that order; junction bases with no gene match: 5. The CDR3 is 16 amino acids. Germline V gene data show CDR1 as SGHRS and CDR2 as YFSETQ. The CDR3 DNA is TGCGCCAGCAGACAGAGACTAGCGGGAGGCACAGATACGCAGTATTTT. Translation: CASRQRLAGGTDTQYF. Looking up the rest from reference TRBV5-1 and TRBJ2-3 gives the full variable domain: KAGVTQTPRYLIKTRGQQVTLSCSPISGHRSVSWYQQTPGQGLQFLFEYFSETQRNKGNFPGRFSGRQFSNSRSEMNVSTLELGDSALYLCASRQRLAGGTDTQYFGPGTRLTVL.

The chain carries TRBV4-1 and TRBJ1-1; unclear D gene. CDR3 length equals 14 residues. CDR1 is MGHRA, CDR2 YSYEKL, per germline. Trimming left V 1 base short and J 7 bases short, with 13 bases between. The chain's CDR3 is CASSQVATDLEAFF. The CDR3 DNA reads as TGCGCCAGCAGCCAAGTGGCTACAGACCTTGAAGCTTTCTTT.

The chain employs TRBV27 and TRBJ1-1, with TRBD1 matching 9 bases. J was trimmed by 4 bases and V by 3 bases; bases with no gene match: 6. The CDR3 contains 15 residues. Per the germline V gene, CDR1 is MNHEY and CDR2 is SMNVEV (reference sequence). CDR3: CASSFGTGLGTEAFF. The CDR3 region has the DNA TGTGCCAGCAGTTTCGGGACAGGGCTAGGCACTGAAGCTTTCTTT.

The genes are TRBV24-1 and TRBJ2-1, with D possibly being TRBD2 (6 bases). V was trimmed by 5 bases and J by 8 bases, leaving 15 bases between them. This CDR3 has 14 residues. From germline, CDR1 is KGHDR and CDR2 SFDVKD. CDR3 sequence: CATSVLGGDDEQFF. The CDR3 DNA follows: TGTGCCACCAGTGTTCTGGGGGGTGACGATGAGCAGTTCTTC.

The chain carries TRBV4-1 and TRBJ2-6; 8 bases line up with TRBD1. Germline CDR1 and CDR2: MGHRA and YSYEKL. The CDR3 covers 18 residues. V was clipped by 2 bases and J by 1 base; unmatched bases: 7. In DNA, the CDR3 is TGCGCCAGCAGCCAACCCGGACAGGGCTCATCTGGGGCCAACGTCCTGACTTTC. Protein: CASSQPGQGSSGANVLTF.

The J gene is TRBJ2-3, the V gene TRBV2, with a tentative D call TRBD2 (6 bases). With 5 bases removed from V and 4 bases from J, the gap between germline ends came to 16 bases. The CDR3 has 15 amino acids. The V gene's germline CDR1 is SNHLY and CDR2 FYNNEI. The CDR3 here is CASSFWTEGSDTQYF. DNA of the CDR3: TGTGCCAGCAGTTTTTGGACGGAGGGTTCAGATACGCAGTATTTT. Full variable domain (outside the CDR3, taken from reference TRBV2 and TRBJ2-3): EPEVTQTPSHQVTQMGQEVILRCVPISNHLYFYWYRQILGQKVEFLVSFYNNEISEKSEIFDDQFSVERPDGSNFTLKIRSTKLEDSAMYFCASSFWTEGSDTQYFGPGTRLTVL.

The V call is TRBV9, the J call TRBJ1-5; D call uncertain. Germline lookup yields CDR1 SGDLS and CDR2 YYNGEE. V lost 4 bases to trimming and J lost 1 base, with 12 bases between them. This CDR3 contains 15 residues. The CDR3 DNA reads TGTGCCAGCAGCCCTAAACCAGGAAGCAATCAGCCCCAGCATTTT. This codes for CASSPKPGSNQPQHF.

Only a few counts were recorded for this clone. This sequence joins TRBV5-1 and TRBJ2-7, with a possible D match to TRBD2 (6 bases). Germline-derived CDR1 and CDR2 are SGHRS and YFSETQ. The length of the CDR3 is 14 residues. V lost 3 bases to trimming and J lost 0 bases, with 10 bases between them. The CDR3 loop is CASSSPTSSYEQYF. In DNA form, the CDR3 reads TGCGCCAGCAGCTCCCCGACTAGCTCCTACGAGCAGTACTTC.

The chain couples TRBV24-1 to TRBJ1-5; TRBD1 matches at 7 bases. The germline gives CDR1 KGHDR, CDR2 SFDVKD. CDR3 length equals 16 residues. With V trimmed by 3 bases and J by 11 bases, 15 bases remained unmatched. CDR3 sequence (DNA): TGTGCCACCAGTGATACCAGGGACAGCGGCCAAGGGGCCCAGCATTTT. It specifies CATSDTRDSGQGAQHF.

The chain employs TRBV5-1 and TRBJ1-1, with D perhaps TRBD1 (6 bases). The CDR3 is 17 amino acids. CDR1 is SGHRS, CDR2 YFSETQ, per germline. V dropped 2 bases and J dropped 0 bases, with 17 bases sitting between them. CDR3 sequence (DNA): TGCGCCAGCAGCTTTGCGACAGGAGCCCTCATGAACACTGAAGCTTTCTTT. This sequence encodes CASSFATGALMNTEAFF.

The chain combines TRBV19 with TRBJ2-1; TRBD2 aligns across 7 bases. Germline assignment: CDR1 LNHDA and CDR2 SQIVND (reference sequence). The CDR3 covers 15 residues. The junction had 4 bases not matched to a gene; V was cut back by 5 bases and J by 0 bases. CDR3 amino acids: CASSRSGISYNEQFF. The CDR3 DNA follows: TGTGCCAGTAGTCGAAGCGGGATCTCCTACAATGAGCAGTTCTTC. Drawing the rest from reference TRBV19 and TRBJ2-1, the complete variable domain is DGGITQSPKYLFRKEGQNVTLSCEQNLNHDAMYWYRQDPGQGLRLIYYSQIVNDFQKGDIAEGYSVSREKKESFPLTVTSAQKNPTAFYLCASSRSGISYNEQFFGPGTRLTVL.